These 9 T cell receptor beta chains came from one sample sequenced in a study of Ad26.COV2.S vaccination and SARS-CoV-2 variants. Treatment of the sample: roughly 19 received Ad26.COV2.S at low or high dose, single or two shots; roughly five received placebo; per-sample allocation not given. Vaccine and placebo recipients were sampled on day 63 after the first injection. Generated by immunoSEQ multiplex PCR, the TCRdb table keeps only in-frame clones and is missing some. The table shows a few hundred thousand clones, with about four fifths occurring only once. Sample: peripheral blood, taken in a trial of Ad26.COV2.S vaccine versus placebo. These receptors were taken from a person between 18 and 59 years old who received the Ad26.COV2.S COVID-19 vaccine or a placebo.

This clone was seen a handful of times. The V gene is TRBV14, the J gene TRBJ2-2, with 8 bases lining up with TRBD2. The junction had 6 bases not matched to a gene; V was cut back by 8 bases and J by 1 base. The germline V gene has CDR1 SGHDN and CDR2 FVKESK. This CDR3 comprises 15 residues. This CDR3 reads CASRSGGQNTGELFF. Written as DNA, the CDR3 is TGTGCCAGCCGGAGCGGGGGCCAGAACACCGGGGAGCTGTTTTTT.

V is TRBV3-1 (or the pseudogene TRBV3-2) and J is TRBJ2-7, with TRBD2 matching over 12 bases. The ends lost 4 bases at V and 2 bases at J; junction bases unmatched: 6. Germline assignment: CDR1 LGHDT and CDR2 YNNKEL (reference sequence). The CDR3 has 16 amino acids. CDR3 nucleotides: TGTGCCAGCAGCCGCTCCACTAGCGGGAGGACCTACGAGCAGTACTTC. Translating it yields CASSRSTSGRTYEQYF.

The V gene is TRBV12-5, the J gene TRBJ1-4, with 8 nucleotides matching TRBD1. Germline-derived CDR1 and CDR2 are LGHNT and FRNRAP. The V segment lost 5 bases and the J segment 3 bases; nucleotides outside the gene matches: 5. This CDR3 spans 15 amino acids. DNA for the CDR3: TGTGCTAGTGGTGGACAGGGTGGGTCTAATGAAAAACTGTTTTTT. It yields the protein CASGGQGGSNEKLFF.

The chain uses TRBV6-5 and TRBJ2-1; perhaps D is TRBD1 or TRBD2 (5 bases each). Per germline, CDR1 MNHEY and CDR2 SVGAGI. V lost 0 bases and J 10 bases, leaving 16 bases between the germline ends. This CDR3 has 15 amino acids. The CDR3 bases are TGTGCCAGCAGTTACTCTAGTTCCCCAGGGAGAGAGCAGTTCTTC. Translation: CASSYSSSPGREQFF.

The chain carries TRBV7-2 and TRBJ1-2; no clear D. The CDR3 covers 13 residues. The V end lost 4 bases, the J end lost 4 bases, and 10 bases lay between the germline ends. Germline-derived CDR1 and CDR2 are SGHTA and FQGNSA. In nucleotides, the CDR3 is TGTGCCAGCAGCTCGGGCCGGTTCTATGGCTACACCTTC. It specifies CASSSGRFYGYTF.

This chain joins TRBV9 and TRBJ2-1; TRBD2 aligns across 14 bases. Per the germline V gene, CDR1 is SGDLS and CDR2 is YYNGEE. After removal of 0 bases from V and 10 bases from J, the junction contained 12 bases not matched to a gene. The CDR3 consists of 18 residues. The CDR3 loop reads CASSVGGLAGGPGKEQFF. In DNA, the CDR3 is TGTGCCAGCAGCGTAGGAGGACTAGCGGGAGGTCCCGGGAAGGAGCAGTTCTTC.

This clone has a handful of counts. The genes are TRBV6-5 and TRBJ1-5, with D tentatively TRBD1 (5 bases). The CDR3 extends over 15 amino acids. Trimming cost V 4 bases and J 7 bases, with 17 bases left between them. Germline CDR1 MNHEY, CDR2 SVGAGI. The DNA of the CDR3 is TGTGCCAGCAGTTCGCAGGGTTTGCCCAACCAGCCCCAGCATTTT. Residues: CASSSQGLPNQPQHF.

This chain joins TRBV12-3 or TRBV12-4 and TRBJ1-5, with 7 nucleotides matching TRBD1. The CDR3 is 12 amino acids. V gave up 6 bases and J gave up 7 bases; unmatched junction bases: 3. CDR3 region: CASRTGYQPQHF. The DNA of the CDR3 is TGTGCCAGCAGGACAGGGTACCAGCCCCAGCATTTT.

The chain links TRBV11-2 to TRBJ2-5, with a tentative D call TRBD2 (7 bases). V lost 3 bases and J lost 4, with 24 bases in between. This CDR3 is built from 18 residues. The V gene's germline CDR1 is SGHAT and CDR2 FQNNGV. The CDR3 here is CASSFGSIGGGSGETQYF. As DNA, the CDR3 is TGTGCCAGCAGCTTCGGATCAATTGGGGGGGGCTCGGGAGAGACCCAGTACTTC. The whole variable domain, remainder taken from reference TRBV11-2 and TRBJ2-5, is EAGVAQSPRYKIIEKRQSVAFWCNPISGHATLYWYQQILGQGPKLLIQFQNNGVVDDSQLPKDRFSAERLKGVDSTLKIQPAKLEDSAVYLCASSFGSIGGGSGETQYFGPGTRLLVL.